Each of the 19 T cell receptor beta chains below was sequenced from the same sample in a study of T cells after yellow fever vaccination. TCRdb analysed the 5' RACE reads with MiXCR anew, one entry per CDR3 protein. The table lists 110,000 or so distinct CDR3 sequences, around 6.7% of them singletons, with more than 2.5% in the top ten. The sample in question was CD4+ T cells sorted from PBMCs, obtained more than 40 days after the first yellow fever vaccination. These receptors were taken from a young man who received the YFV17D yellow fever vaccine.

This clonotype has at least ten counts. This chain links TRBV20-1 with TRBJ2-5, with D unresolved. The CDR3 is 14 amino acids. Germline lookup yields CDR1 DFQATT and CDR2 SNEGSKA (reference sequence). Trimming took off 0 bases at V and 5 bases at J, with 13 bases between the two ends. The CDR3 loop is CSARDGRAGETQYF. The DNA of the CDR3 is TGCAGTGCTAGAGATGGACGAGCCGGGGAGACCCAGTACTTC.

This clonotype was observed at least ten times. The V gene is TRBV5-6, the J gene TRBJ2-5; tentatively, D is TRBD2 (5 bases). Trimming took 1 base from V and 9 from J, leaving 13 bases between them. This CDR3 has 13 amino acids. Germline lookup yields CDR1 SGHDT and CDR2 YYEEEE. DNA of the CDR3: TGTGCCAGCAGCTTGAGCAGGCCCGGGGCCCAGTACTTC. The encoded protein is CASSLSRPGAQYF.

This clonotype was seen many times. The chain uses TRBV7-8 and TRBJ1-5, with D uncertain. CDR3 length equals 16 residues. Germline CDR1 SGHVS, CDR2 FQNEAQ. The V gene lost 5 bases and the J gene lost 5 bases, with 19 bases spanning the gap. CDR3 coding DNA: TGTGCCAGCAGCCCCCGCCGTCTCCGGGGTTATCAGCCCCAGCATTTT. This codes for CASSPRRLRGYQPQHF. Filled out from reference TRBV7-8 and TRBJ1-5, the complete variable domain reads GAGVSQSPRYKVAKRGQDVALRCDPISGHVSLFWYQQALGQGPEFLTYFQNEAQLDKSGLPSDRFFAERPEGSVSTLKIQRTQQEDSAVYLCASSPRRLRGYQPQHFGDGTRLSIL.

This clonotype was detected many times. J is TRBJ1-1 and V is TRBV5-1; D is perhaps TRBD1 (5 bases). Germline CDR1 reads SGHRS; CDR2 reads YFSETQ. V dropped 4 bases and J dropped 6 bases, with 13 bases sitting between them. This CDR3 has 13 residues. The CDR3 is CASSLGRDSEAFF. Here the CDR3 DNA reads TGCGCCAGCAGCCTCGGACGGGACTCTGAAGCTTTCTTT.

This clonotype occurred many times. This sequence joins TRBV6-5 and TRBJ1-3; D is unresolved. V lost 4 bases to trimming and J lost 2 bases, with 9 bases between them. CDR1 is MNHEY, CDR2 SVGAGI, per germline. The CDR3 runs 14 residues. DNA of the CDR3: TGTGCCAGCAGTTGGGTAGCGGCTGGAAACACCATATATTTT. It codes for CASSWVAAGNTIYF.

This clonotype showed up many times. V and J are TRBV5-1 and TRBJ1-2, with D unclear. The CDR3 covers 16 residues. Germline V gene data show CDR1 as SGHRS and CDR2 as YFSETQ. V was clipped by 1 base and J by 9 bases, with 22 bases between them. As DNA, the CDR3 is TGCGCCAGCAGCTTGTCATCGTTCGCGGCGGATTCGAGCTACACCTTC. Translated: CASSLSSFAADSSYTF.

This clonotype was recorded at least ten times. The chain joins TRBV5-1 to TRBJ2-2, with 8 bases matching TRBD1. The V gene's germline CDR1 is SGHRS and CDR2 YFSETQ. This CDR3 contains 16 residues. Losses at the gene ends were 1 base for V and 4 bases for J; bases not matched to a gene: 6. CDR3 sequence reads: CASSLFGQGPTGELFF. For the CDR3, the DNA is TGCGCCAGCAGCTTGTTCGGACAGGGCCCCACCGGGGAGCTGTTTTTT.

The chain combines TRBV5-1 with TRBJ2-7, with D unresolved. CDR3 size: 11 residues. V lost 2 bases, J lost 5 bases, and 5 bases lay in between. The germline CDR1 and CDR2 sequences are SGHRS and YFSETQ. The CDR3 is CASSFDNEQYF. The DNA for the CDR3 is TGCGCCAGCAGCTTCGATAACGAGCAGTACTTC.

This clonotype was recorded at least ten times. The chain carries TRBV27 and TRBJ1-1; D perhaps matches TRBD1 (6 bases). CDR3 size: 15 residues. V dropped 7 bases and J dropped 1 base, with 16 bases sitting between them. CDR1 and CDR2 (germline): MNHEY, SMNVEV (reference sequence). The CDR3 here is CASTKLEGGNTEAFF. CDR3 coding DNA: TGTGCCAGCACCAAACTAGAGGGGGGGAACACTGAAGCTTTCTTT.

Comments on this clonotype: A single base separates this from a much larger clone, so it may be a read error. This chain links TRBV4-2 with TRBJ1-3; 9 bases align to TRBD1. The germline gives CDR1 LGHNA, CDR2 YNFKEQ. This CDR3 is 17 amino acids long. V trimming: 1 base; J trimming: 8 bases; junction bases outside the gene matches: 12. The CDR3 coding sequence is TGTGCCAGCAGCCAAGCCATGGCGGGACAGGGAGGAGACACCATATATTTT. This codes for CASSQAMAGQGGDTIYF.

The sample holds many counts of this clonotype. J is TRBJ2-1 and V is TRBV28, with D possibly matching TRBD2 (6 bases). The V and J ends lost 6 bases and 8 bases respectively, with 11 bases between them. There are 12 residues in the CDR3. Germline V gene sequence: CDR1 MDHEN, CDR2 SYDVKM. CDR3 sequence reads: CASRLREDEQFF. The DNA for the CDR3 is TGTGCCAGCAGGCTCAGGGAGGATGAGCAGTTCTTC.

This clonotype was seen only a few times. This sequence joins TRBV5-1 and TRBJ2-1, with 7 bases identical to TRBD2. Germline-derived CDR1 and CDR2 are SGHRS and YFSETQ. The CDR3 extends over 16 amino acids. The trim removed 5 bases at V and 4 bases at J, leaving 12 bases unmatched. The CDR3 DNA follows: TGCGCCAGCAGTCGGGCGGGGGAGACGGGGTACAATGAGCAGTTCTTC. This sequence encodes CASSRAGETGYNEQFF. Looking up the rest from reference TRBV5-1 and TRBJ2-1 gives the full variable domain: KAGVTQTPRYLIKTRGQQVTLSCSPISGHRSVSWYQQTPGQGLQFLFEYFSETQRNKGNFPGRFSGRQFSNSRSEMNVSTLELGDSALYLCASSRAGETGYNEQFFGPGTRLTVL.

This clonotype was detected many times. The rearrangement uses TRBV14 and TRBJ2-4, with a possible D match to TRBD2 (5 bases). CDR1 is SGHDN and CDR2 is FVKESK in the germline V gene. The CDR3 covers 15 residues. Trimming took 1 base from V and 0 from J, leaving 7 bases between them. The CDR3 is CASSQGGLAKNIQYF. CDR3 coding DNA: TGTGCCAGCAGCCAAGGAGGACTAGCCAAAAACATTCAGTACTTC.

The chain recombines TRBV18 with TRBJ2-5, with D unresolved. CDR1 KGHSH and CDR2 LQKENI come from the germline V gene. The CDR3 has 16 residues. The ends were cut back, 3 bases at V and 5 bases at J, with 19 bases in the middle. CDR3 bases: TGTGCCAGCTCACCCGCCCTCGTAGGCCGAGGTGAGACCCAGTACTTC. Protein: CASSPALVGRGETQYF.

This clonotype was found many times. This chain connects TRBV29-1 to TRBJ2-1, with TRBD1 matching over 11 bases. Trimming took 7 bases from V and 10 from J; bases not matched to a gene: 6. The germline CDR1 and CDR2 sequences are SQVTM and ANQGSEA. This CDR3 is built from 12 residues. DNA of the CDR3: TGCAGCGGCGGACAGGGGGCTTGGGAGCAGTTCTTC. Its translation: CSGGQGAWEQFF.

Details on this clonotype: Just one base apart from a much larger clone, this may be a read error. The chain is built from TRBV7-9 and TRBJ2-2; possibly TRBD2 for D (5 bases). Germline V gene lookup returns CDR1 SEHNR and CDR2 FQNEAQ (reference sequence). The CDR3 sequence is 14 residues long. Written as DNA, the CDR3 is TGTGCCGCAGATTCTGAAGCCGGCTCCGGGGATCTGTTTTTT. This codes for CAADSEAGSGDLFF.

This clonotype showed up many times. V gene TRBV27 combines with J gene TRBJ2-1, with a possible D match to TRBD2 (5 bases). CDR3 size: 15 residues. Trimming removed 5 bases at V and 0 bases at J, with 11 bases between. Germline V gives CDR1 MNHEY, CDR2 SMNVEV (reference sequence). The CDR3 DNA follows: TGTGCCAGCAGTCCGGGGTCAAGCTCCTACAATGAGCAGTTCTTC. Amino acid sequence: CASSPGSSSYNEQFF.

This clonotype was counted between two and nine times. The gene calls are TRBV7-2 and TRBJ2-5; D is possibly TRBD1 or TRBD2 (7 bases each). V lost 1 base to trimming and J lost 1 base, with 13 bases between them. Germline V gene lookup returns CDR1 SGHTA and CDR2 FQGNSA. This CDR3 has 16 amino acids. In DNA form, the CDR3 reads TGTGCCAGCAGCTTAGGTCAGGGGGGGGTCCAAGAGACCCAGTACTTC. Its translation: CASSLGQGGVQETQYF.

This chain uses TRBV18 with TRBJ2-7; no clear D gene. Germline CDR1 reads KGHSH; CDR2 reads LQKENI. The CDR3 loop spans 14 amino acids. V was cut by 3 bases and J by 5 bases, with 14 bases left in between. CDR3: CASSPFEKGHEQYF. CDR3 sequence (DNA): TGTGCCAGCTCACCTTTCGAAAAGGGCCACGAGCAGTACTTC.